This T cell receptor beta chain was sequenced during a study of T cell responses to AZD1222 COVID-19 vaccine. Regarding the study as a whole: Only five or six AZD1222 recipients were seropositive at baseline. Per reports, nearly half of all spike-specific TCRs target regions that are unmutated in variants.

Assay used: immunoSEQ multiplex PCR; TCRdb lists only in-frame clones, some missing. The sample carries under 150,000 clones, approximately 90% recorded once. As concerns this clone: Antigen unknown.

The CDR3 length is 15 residues. Germline CDR1 reads ENHRY; CDR2 reads SYGVKD. After removal of 6 bases from V and 5 bases from J, the junction contained 9 bases not matched to a gene. Sequencing was performed on peripheral blood, taken on day 0 of MenACWY control vaccination. J is TRBJ2-5 and V is TRBV10-3; TRBD2 agrees at 10 bases. This receptor was obtained from an adult in good health. The CDR3 bases are TGTGCCATCAGAGCTAGCGGGGGCCCCTCGGAGACCCAGTACTTC. Translating it yields CAIRASGGPSETQYF.